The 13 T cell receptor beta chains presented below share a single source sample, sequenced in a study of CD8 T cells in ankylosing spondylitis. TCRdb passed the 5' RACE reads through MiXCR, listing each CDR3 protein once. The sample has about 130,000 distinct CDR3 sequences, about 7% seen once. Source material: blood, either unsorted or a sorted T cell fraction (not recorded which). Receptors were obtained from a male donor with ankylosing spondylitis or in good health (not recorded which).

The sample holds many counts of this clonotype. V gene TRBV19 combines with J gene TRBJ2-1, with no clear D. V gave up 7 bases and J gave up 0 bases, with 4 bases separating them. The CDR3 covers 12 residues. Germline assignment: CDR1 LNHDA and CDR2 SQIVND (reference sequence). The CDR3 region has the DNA TGTGCCAGTACCAACTCCTACAATGAGCAGTTCTTC. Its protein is CASTNSYNEQFF.

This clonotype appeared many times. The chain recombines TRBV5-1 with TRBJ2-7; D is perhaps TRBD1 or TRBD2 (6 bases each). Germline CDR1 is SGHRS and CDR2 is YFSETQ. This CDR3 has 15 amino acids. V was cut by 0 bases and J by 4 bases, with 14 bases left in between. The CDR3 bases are TGCGCCAGCAGCTTGGGGGGGGCTCGGGGGTACGAGCAGTACTTC. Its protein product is CASSLGGARGYEQYF.

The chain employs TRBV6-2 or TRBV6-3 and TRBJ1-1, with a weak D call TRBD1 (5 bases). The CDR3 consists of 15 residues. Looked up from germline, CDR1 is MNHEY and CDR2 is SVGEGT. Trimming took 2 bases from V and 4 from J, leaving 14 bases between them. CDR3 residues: CASSYPRERGTEAFF. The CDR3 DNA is TGTGCCAGCAGTTACCCCAGGGAGAGGGGCACTGAAGCTTTCTTT.

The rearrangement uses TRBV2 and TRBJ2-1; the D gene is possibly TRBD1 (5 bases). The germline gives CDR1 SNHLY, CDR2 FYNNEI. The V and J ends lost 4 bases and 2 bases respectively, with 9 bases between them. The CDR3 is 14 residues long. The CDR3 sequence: CASSGWTPYNEQFF. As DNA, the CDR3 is TGTGCCAGCAGTGGGTGGACACCCTACAATGAGCAGTTCTTC.

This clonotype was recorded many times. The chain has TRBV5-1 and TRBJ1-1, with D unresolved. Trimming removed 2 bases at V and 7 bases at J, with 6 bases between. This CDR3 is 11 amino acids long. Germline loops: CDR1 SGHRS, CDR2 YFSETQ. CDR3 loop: CASSFGVEAFF. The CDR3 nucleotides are TGCGCCAGCAGCTTCGGAGTTGAAGCTTTCTTT. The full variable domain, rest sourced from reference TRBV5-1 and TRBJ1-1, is KAGVTQTPRYLIKTRGQQVTLSCSPISGHRSVSWYQQTPGQGLQFLFEYFSETQRNKGNFPGRFSGRQFSNSRSEMNVSTLELGDSALYLCASSFGVEAFFGQGTRLTVV.

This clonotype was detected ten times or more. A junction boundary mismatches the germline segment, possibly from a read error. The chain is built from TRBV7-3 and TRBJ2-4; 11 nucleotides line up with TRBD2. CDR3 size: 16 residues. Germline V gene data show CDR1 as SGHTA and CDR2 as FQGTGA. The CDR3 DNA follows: TGTGCCAGCAGCCTAACTAGCGGGGGAGCCAAAAACATTCAGTACTTC. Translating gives CASSLTSGGAKNIQYF. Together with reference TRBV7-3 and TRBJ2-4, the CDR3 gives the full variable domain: GAGVSQTPSNKVTEKGKYVELRCDPISGHTALYWYRQSLGQGPEFLIYFQGTGAADDSGLPNDRFFAVRPEGSVSTLKIQRTERGDSAVYLCASSLTSGGAKNIQYFGAGTRLSVL.

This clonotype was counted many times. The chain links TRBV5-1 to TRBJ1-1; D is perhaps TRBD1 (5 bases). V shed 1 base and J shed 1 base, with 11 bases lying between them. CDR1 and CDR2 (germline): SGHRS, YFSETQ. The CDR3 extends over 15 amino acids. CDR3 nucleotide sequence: TGCGCCAGCAGCTTGCCGGGACGGGGGAACACTGAAGCTTTCTTT. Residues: CASSLPGRGNTEAFF.

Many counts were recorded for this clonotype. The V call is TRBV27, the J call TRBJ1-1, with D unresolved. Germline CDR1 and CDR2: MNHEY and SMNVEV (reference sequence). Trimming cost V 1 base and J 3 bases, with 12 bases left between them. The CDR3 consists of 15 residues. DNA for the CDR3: TGTGCCAGCAGTTTATTTGCCAGGACTGACACTGAAGCTTTCTTT. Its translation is CASSLFARTDTEAFF.

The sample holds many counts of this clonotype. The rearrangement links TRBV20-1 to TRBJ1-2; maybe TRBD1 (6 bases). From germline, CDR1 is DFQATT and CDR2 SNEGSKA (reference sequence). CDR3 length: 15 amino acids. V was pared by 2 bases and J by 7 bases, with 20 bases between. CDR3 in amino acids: CSARPPSGGRGGYTF. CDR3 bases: TGCAGTGCTAGACCCCCTTCGGGGGGGCGGGGTGGCTACACCTTC.

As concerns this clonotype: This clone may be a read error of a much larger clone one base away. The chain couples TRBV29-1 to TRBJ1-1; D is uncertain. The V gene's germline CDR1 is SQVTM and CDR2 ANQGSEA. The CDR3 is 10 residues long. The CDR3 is CGVKNTEAFF. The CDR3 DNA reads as TGCGGCGTCAAGAACACTGAAGCTTTCTTT.

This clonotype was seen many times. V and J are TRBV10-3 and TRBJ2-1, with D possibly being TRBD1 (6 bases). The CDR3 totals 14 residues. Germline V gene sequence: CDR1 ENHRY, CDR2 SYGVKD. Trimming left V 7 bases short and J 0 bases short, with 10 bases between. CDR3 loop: CAINGQSSYNEQFF. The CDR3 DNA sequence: TGTGCCATCAACGGACAGAGCTCCTACAATGAGCAGTTCTTC.

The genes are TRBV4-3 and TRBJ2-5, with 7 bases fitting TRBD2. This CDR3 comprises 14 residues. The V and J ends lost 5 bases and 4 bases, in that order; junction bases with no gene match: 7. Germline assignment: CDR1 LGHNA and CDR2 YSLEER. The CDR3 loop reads CASSLQSGGETQYF. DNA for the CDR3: TGCGCCAGCAGCTTACAGTCGGGGGGAGAGACCCAGTACTTC.

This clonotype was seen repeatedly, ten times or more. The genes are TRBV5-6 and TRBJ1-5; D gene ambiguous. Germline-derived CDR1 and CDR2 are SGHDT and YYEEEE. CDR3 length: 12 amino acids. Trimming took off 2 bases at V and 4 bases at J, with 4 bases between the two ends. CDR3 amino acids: CASSFGNQPQHF. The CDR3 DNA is TGTGCCAGCAGCTTCGGGAATCAGCCCCAGCATTTT. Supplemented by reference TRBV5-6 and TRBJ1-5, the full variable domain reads DAGVTQSPTHLIKTRGQQVTLRCSPKSGHDTVSWYQQALGQGPQFIFQYYEEEERQRGNFPDRFSGHQFPNYSSELNVNALLLGDSALYLCASSFGNQPQHFGDGTRLSIL.